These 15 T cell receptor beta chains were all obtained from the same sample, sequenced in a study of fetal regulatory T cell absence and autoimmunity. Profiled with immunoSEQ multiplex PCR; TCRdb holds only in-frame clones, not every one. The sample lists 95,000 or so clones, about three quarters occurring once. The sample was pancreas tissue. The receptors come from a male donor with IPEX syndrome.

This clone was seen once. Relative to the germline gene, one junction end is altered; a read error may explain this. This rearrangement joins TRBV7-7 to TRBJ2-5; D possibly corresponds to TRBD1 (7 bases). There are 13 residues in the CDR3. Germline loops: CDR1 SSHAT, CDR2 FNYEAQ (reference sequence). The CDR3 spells CASSHAGGETQYF. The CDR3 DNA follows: TGTGCTAGCAGCCACGCAGGGGGGGAGACCCAGTACTTC. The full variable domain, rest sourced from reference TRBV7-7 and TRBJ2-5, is GAGVSQSPRYKVTKRGQDVTLRCDPISSHATLYWYQQALGQGPEFLTYFNYEAQPDKSGLPSDRFSAERPEGSISTLTIQRTEQRDSAMYRCASSHAGGETQYFGPGTRLLVL.

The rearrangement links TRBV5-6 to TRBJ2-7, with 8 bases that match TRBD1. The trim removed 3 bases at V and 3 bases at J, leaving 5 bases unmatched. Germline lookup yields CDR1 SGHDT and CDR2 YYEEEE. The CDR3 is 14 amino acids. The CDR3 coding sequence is TGTGCCAGCAGCTGGCTCACAGGGGGCTACGAGCAGTACTTC. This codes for CASSWLTGGYEQYF.

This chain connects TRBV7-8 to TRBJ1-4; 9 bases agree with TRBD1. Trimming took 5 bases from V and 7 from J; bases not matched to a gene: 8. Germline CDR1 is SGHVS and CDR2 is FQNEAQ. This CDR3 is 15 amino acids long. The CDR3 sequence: CASSAYRGRSEKLFF. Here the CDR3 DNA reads TGTGCCAGCAGCGCCTACAGGGGGCGCTCTGAAAAACTGTTTTTT. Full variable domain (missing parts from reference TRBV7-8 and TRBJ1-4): GAGVSQSPRYKVAKRGQDVALRCDPISGHVSLFWYQQALGQGPEFLTYFQNEAQLDKSGLPSDRFFAERPEGSVSTLKIQRTQQEDSAVYLCASSAYRGRSEKLFFGSGTQLSVL.

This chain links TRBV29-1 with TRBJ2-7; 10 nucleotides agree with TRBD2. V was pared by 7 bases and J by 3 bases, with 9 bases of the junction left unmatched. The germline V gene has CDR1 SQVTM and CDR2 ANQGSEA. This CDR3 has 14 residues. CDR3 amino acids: CSGTASGSFYEQYF. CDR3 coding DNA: TGCAGCGGCACCGCTAGCGGGAGCTTCTACGAGCAGTACTTC.

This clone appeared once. This CDR3 is CASSPRAGGTDTQYF. The CDR3 nucleotides are TGTGCCAGCAGTCCAAGAGCGGGGGGCACAGATACGCAGTATTTT. V is TRBV28 and J is TRBJ2-3; 8 nucleotides line up with TRBD2. V was clipped by 5 bases and J by 1 base; unmatched bases: 5. Germline CDR1 MDHEN, CDR2 SYDVKM. This CDR3 spans 15 amino acids.

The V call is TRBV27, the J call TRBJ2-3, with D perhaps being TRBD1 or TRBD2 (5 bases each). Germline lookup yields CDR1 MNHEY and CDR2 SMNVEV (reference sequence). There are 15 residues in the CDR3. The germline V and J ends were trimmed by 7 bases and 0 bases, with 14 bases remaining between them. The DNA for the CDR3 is TGTGCCAGCACCTTTGGGGGATCTAGCACAGATACGCAGTATTTT. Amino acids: CASTFGGSSTDTQYF.

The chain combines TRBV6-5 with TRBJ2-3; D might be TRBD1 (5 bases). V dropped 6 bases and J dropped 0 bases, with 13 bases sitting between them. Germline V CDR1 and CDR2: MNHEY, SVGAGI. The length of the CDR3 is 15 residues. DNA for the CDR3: TGTGCCAGCAGGAAGGGGCCCCATAGCACAGATACGCAGTATTTT. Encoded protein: CASRKGPHSTDTQYF.

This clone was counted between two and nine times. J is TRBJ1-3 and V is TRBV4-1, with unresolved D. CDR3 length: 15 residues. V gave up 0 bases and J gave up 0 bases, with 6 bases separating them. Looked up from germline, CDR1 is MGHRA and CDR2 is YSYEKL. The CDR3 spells CASSQDWSSGNTIYF. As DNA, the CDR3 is TGCGCCAGCAGCCAAGATTGGAGCTCTGGAAACACCATATATTTT.

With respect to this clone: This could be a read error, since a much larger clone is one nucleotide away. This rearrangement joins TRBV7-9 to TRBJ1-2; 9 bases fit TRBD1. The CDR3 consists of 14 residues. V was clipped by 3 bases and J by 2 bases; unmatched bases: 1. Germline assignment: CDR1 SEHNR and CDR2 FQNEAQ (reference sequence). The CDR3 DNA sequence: TGTGCCAGCAGCTTCGGGACAGGGAACTATGGCTACACCTTC. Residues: CASSFGTGNYGYTF.

DNA for the CDR3: TGTGCCAGCCTTCCTGAAGAACAGCCCCAGCATTTT. Translation: CASLPEEQPQHF. The chain employs TRBV6-5 and TRBJ1-5; D remains ambiguous. The CDR3 length is 12 residues. Germline V gene data show CDR1 as MNHEY and CDR2 as SVGAGI. V gave up 8 bases and J gave up 7 bases, with 12 bases separating them.

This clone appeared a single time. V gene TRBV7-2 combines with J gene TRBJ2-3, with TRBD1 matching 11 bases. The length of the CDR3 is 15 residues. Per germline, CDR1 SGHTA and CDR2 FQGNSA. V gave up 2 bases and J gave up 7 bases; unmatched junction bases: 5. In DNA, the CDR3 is TGTGCCAGCAGCTTAAAGGGACAGGGGGGATATACGCAGTATTTT. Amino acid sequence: CASSLKGQGGYTQYF.

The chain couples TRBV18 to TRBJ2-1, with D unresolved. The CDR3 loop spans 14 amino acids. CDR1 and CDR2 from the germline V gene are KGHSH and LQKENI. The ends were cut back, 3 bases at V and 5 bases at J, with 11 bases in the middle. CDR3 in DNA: TGTGCCAGCTCACCCCCTCCTAGACACAATGAGCAGTTCTTC. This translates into CASSPPPRHNEQFF.

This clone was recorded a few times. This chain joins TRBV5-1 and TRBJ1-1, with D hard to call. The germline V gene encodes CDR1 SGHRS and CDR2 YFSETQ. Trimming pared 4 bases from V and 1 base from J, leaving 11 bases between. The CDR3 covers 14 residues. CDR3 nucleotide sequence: TGCGCCAGCAGCCCCCTGCCTTCGAACACTGAAGCTTTCTTT. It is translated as CASSPLPSNTEAFF.

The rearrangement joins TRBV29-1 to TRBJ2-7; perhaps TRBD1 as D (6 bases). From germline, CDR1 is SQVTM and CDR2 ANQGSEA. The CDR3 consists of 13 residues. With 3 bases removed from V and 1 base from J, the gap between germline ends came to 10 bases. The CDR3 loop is CSVESGDSYEQYF. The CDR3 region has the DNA TGCAGCGTTGAGTCAGGGGATTCCTACGAGCAGTACTTC.

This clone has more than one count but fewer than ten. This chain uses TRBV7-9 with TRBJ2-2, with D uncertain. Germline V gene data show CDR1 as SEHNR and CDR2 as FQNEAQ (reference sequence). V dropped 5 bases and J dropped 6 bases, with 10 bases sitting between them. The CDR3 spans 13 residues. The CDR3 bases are TGTGCCAGCAGCCCGGTTCGCCCCGGGGAGCTGTTTTTT. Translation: CASSPVRPGELFF.